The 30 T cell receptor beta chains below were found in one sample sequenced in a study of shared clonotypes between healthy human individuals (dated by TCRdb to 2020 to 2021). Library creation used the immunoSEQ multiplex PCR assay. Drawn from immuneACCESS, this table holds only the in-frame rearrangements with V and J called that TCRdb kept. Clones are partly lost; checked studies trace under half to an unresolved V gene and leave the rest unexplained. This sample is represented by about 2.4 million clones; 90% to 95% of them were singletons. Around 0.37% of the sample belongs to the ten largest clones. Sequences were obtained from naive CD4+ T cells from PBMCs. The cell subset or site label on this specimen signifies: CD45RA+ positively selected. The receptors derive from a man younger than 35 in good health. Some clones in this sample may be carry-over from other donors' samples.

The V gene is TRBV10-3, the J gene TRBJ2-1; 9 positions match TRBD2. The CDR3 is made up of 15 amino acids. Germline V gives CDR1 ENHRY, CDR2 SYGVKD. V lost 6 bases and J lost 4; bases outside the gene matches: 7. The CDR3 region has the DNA TGTGCCATCAGACAATTAGCGGGAGCGTACAATGAGCAGTTCTTC. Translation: CAIRQLAGAYNEQFF.

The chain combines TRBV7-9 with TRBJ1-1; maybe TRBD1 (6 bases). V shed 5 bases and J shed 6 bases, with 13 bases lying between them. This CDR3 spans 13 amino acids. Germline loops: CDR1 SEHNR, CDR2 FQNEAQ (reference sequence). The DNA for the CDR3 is TGTGCCAGCAGCCCTCGACAGGCAGCTGAAGCTTTCTTT. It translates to CASSPRQAAEAFF.

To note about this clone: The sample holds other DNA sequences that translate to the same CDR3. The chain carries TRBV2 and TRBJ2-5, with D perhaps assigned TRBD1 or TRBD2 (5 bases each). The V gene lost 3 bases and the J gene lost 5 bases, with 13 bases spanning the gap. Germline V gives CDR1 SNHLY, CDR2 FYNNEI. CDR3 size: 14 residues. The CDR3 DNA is TGTGCCAGCAGTGAGGGGCGATCGGGGGAGACCCAGTACTTC. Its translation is CASSEGRSGETQYF.

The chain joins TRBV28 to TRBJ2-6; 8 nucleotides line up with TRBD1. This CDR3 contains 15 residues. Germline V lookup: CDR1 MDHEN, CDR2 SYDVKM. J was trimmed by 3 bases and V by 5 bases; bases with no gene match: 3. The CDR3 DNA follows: TGTGCCAGCAGTCGGACAGGGTTTGGGGCCAACGTCCTGACTTTC. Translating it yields CASSRTGFGANVLTF.

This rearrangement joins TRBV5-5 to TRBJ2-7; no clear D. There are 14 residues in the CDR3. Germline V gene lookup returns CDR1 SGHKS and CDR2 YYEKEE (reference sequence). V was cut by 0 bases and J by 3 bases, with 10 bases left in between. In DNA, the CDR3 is TGTGCCAGCAGCTTGGTTGTAGTGCACTACGAGCAGTACTTC. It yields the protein CASSLVVVHYEQYF. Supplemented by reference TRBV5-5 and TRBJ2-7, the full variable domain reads DAGVTQSPTHLIKTRGQQVTLRCSPISGHKSVSWYQQVLGQGPQFIFQYYEKEERGRGNFPDRFSARQFPNYSSELNVNALLLGDSALYLCASSLVVVHYEQYFGPGTRLTVT.

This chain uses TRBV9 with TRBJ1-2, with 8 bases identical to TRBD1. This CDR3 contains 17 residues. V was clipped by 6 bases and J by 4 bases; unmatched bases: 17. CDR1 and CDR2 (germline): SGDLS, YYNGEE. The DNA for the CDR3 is TGTGCCAGCAACCCTTCGGGGCGCAGGGGGCTTTCCTATGGCTACACCTTC. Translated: CASNPSGRRGLSYGYTF.

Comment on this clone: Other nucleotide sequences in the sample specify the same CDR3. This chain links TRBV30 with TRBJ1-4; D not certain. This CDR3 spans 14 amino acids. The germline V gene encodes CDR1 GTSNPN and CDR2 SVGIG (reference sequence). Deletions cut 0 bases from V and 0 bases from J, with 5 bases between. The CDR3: CAWSVFATNEKLFF. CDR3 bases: TGTGCCTGGAGTGTATTCGCAACTAATGAAAAACTGTTTTTT.

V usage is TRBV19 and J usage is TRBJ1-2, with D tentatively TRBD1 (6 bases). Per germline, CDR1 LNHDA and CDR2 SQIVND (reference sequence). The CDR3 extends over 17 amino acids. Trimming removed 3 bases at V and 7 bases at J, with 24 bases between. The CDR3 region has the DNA TGTGCCAGTAGTATCATGGGCAGGGGCCCCCCTCGGAGTGGCTACACCTTC. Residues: CASSIMGRGPPRSGYTF.

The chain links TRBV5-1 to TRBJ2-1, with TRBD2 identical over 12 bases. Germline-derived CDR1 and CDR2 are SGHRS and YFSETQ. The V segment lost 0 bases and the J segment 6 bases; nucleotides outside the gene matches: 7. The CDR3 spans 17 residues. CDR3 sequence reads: CASSLVARLAGVNEQFF. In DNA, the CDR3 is TGCGCCAGCAGCTTGGTAGCAAGACTAGCGGGAGTCAATGAGCAGTTCTTC. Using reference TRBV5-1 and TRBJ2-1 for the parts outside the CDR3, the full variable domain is KAGVTQTPRYLIKTRGQQVTLSCSPISGHRSVSWYQQTPGQGLQFLFEYFSETQRNKGNFPGRFSGRQFSNSRSEMNVSTLELGDSALYLCASSLVARLAGVNEQFFGPGTRLTVL.

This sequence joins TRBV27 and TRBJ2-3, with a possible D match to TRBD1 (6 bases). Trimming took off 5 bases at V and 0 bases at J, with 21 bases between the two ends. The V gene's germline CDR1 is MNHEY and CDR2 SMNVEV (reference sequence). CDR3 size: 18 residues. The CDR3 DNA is TGTGCCAGCAGTCAACGGCCGGGACAAAAATCTAGCACAGATACGCAGTATTTT. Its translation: CASSQRPGQKSSTDTQYF.

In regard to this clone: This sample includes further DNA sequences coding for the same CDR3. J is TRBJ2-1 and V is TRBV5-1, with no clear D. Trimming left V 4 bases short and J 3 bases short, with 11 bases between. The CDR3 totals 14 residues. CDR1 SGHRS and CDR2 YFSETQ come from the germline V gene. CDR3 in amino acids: CASSGTVSYNEQFF. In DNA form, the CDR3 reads TGCGCCAGCAGCGGAACAGTAAGCTACAATGAGCAGTTCTTC.

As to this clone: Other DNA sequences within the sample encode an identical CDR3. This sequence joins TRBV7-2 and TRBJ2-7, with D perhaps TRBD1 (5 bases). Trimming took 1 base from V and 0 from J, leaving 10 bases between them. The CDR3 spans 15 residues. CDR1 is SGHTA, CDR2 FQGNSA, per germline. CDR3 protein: CASSLVGDSSYEQYF. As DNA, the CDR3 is TGTGCCAGCAGCTTAGTAGGGGATAGCTCCTACGAGCAGTACTTC.

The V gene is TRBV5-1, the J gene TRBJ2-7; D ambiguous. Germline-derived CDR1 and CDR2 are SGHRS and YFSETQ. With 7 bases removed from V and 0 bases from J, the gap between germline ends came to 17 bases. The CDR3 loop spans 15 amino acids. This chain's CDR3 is CASRPRLANSYEQYF. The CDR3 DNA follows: TGCGCCAGCCGCCCGCGACTGGCAAACTCCTACGAGCAGTACTTC.

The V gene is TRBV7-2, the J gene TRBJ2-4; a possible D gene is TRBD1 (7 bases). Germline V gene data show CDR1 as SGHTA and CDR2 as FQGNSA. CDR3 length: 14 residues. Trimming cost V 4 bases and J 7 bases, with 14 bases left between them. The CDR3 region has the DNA TGTGCCAGCAGCTCCAGACAGGGAGGCAACATTCAGTACTTC. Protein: CASSSRQGGNIQYF. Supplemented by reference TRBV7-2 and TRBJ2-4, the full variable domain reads GAGVSQSPSNKVTEKGKDVELRCDPISGHTALYWYRQSLGQGLEFLIYFQGNSAPDKSGLPSDRFSAERTGGSVSTLTIQRTQQEDSAVYLCASSSRQGGNIQYFGAGTRLSVL.

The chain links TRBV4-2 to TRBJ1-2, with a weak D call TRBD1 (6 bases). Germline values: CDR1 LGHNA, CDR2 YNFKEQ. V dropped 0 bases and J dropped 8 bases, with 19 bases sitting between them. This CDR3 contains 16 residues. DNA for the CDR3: TGTGCCAGCAGCCAAGAACTCCGGGACACAAGAGGAGGCTACACCTTC. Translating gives CASSQELRDTRGGYTF.

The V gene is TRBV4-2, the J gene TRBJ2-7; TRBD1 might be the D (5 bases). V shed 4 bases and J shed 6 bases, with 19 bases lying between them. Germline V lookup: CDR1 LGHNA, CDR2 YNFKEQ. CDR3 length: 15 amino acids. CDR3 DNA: TGTGCCAGCAGCCTCGTTGCACAGGACGGTATCGAGCAGTACTTC. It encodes CASSLVAQDGIEQYF.

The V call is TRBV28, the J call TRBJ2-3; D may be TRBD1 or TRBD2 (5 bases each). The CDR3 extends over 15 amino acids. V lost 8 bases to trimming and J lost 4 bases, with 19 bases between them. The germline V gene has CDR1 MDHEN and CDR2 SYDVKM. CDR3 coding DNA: TGTGCCAGCGACCACGGGACGGACGCCGCAGATACGCAGTATTTT. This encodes CASDHGTDAADTQYF. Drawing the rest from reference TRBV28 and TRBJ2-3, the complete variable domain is DVKVTQSSRYLVKRTGEKVFLECVQDMDHENMFWYRQDPGLGLRLIYFSYDVKMKEKGDIPEGYSVSREKKERFSLILESASTNQTSMYLCASDHGTDAADTQYFGPGTRLTVL.

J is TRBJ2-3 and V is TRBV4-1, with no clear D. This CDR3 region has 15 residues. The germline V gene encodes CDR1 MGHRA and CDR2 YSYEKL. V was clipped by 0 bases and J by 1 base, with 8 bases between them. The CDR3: CASSQDERGTDTQYF. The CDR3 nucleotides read TGCGCCAGCAGCCAAGATGAAAGGGGCACAGATACGCAGTATTTT.

The DNA of the CDR3 is TGTGCCAGCAGGTCGCGGGAAGCCTTGAACACCGGGGAGCTGTTTTTT. The encoded protein is CASRSREALNTGELFF. The rearrangement joins TRBV7-8 to TRBJ2-2; D might be TRBD2 (6 bases). Trimming left V 6 bases short and J 1 base short, with 15 bases between. The CDR3 consists of 16 residues. Germline values: CDR1 SGHVS, CDR2 FQNEAQ.

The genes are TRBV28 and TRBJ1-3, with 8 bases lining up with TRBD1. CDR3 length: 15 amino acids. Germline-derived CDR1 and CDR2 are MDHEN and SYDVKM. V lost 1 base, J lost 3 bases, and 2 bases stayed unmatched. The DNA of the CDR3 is TGTGCCAGCAGTTTATCCAGGGGGCTTGGAAACACCATATATTTT. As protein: CASSLSRGLGNTIYF.

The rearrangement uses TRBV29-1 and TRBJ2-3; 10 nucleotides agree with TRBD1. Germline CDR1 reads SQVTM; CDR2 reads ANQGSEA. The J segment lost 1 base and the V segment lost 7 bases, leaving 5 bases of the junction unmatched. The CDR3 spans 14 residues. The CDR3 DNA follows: TGCAGCGCAGGAGGGACAGGGGGCACAGATACGCAGTATTTT. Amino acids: CSAGGTGGTDTQYF.

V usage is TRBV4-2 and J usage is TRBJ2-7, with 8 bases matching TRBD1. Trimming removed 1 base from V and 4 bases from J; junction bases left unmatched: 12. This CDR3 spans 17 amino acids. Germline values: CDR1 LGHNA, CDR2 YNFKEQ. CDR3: CASSQGTGSPTGYEQYF. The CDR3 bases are TGTGCCAGCAGCCAAGGGACAGGGAGTCCCACCGGTTACGAGCAGTACTTC.

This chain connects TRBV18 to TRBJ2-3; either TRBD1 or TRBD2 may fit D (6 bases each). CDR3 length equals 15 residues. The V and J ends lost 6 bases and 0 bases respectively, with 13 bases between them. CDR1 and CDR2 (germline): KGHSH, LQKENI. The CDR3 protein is CASSPGALSTDTQYF. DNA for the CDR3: TGTGCCAGCTCCCCGGGGGCTCTAAGCACAGATACGCAGTATTTT.

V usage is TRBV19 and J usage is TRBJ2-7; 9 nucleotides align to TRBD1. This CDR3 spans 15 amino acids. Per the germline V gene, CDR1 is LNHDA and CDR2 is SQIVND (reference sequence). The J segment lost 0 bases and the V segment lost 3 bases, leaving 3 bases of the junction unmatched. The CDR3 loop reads CASSIGQGFSYEQYF. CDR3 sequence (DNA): TGTGCCAGTAGTATTGGACAGGGGTTCTCCTACGAGCAGTACTTC.

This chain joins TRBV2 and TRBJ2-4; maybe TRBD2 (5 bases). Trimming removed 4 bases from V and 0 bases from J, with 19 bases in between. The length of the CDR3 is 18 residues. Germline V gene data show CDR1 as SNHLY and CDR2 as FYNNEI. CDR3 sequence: CASSGEVAAALAKNIQYF. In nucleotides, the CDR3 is TGTGCCAGCAGTGGCGAGGTTGCAGCGGCGCTAGCCAAAAACATTCAGTACTTC.

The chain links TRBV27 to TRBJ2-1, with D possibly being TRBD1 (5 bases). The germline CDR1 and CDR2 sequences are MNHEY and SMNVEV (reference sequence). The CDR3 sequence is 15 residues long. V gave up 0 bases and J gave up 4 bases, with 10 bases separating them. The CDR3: CASSLSWRTYNEQFF. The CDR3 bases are TGTGCCAGCAGTTTATCCTGGCGGACATACAATGAGCAGTTCTTC.

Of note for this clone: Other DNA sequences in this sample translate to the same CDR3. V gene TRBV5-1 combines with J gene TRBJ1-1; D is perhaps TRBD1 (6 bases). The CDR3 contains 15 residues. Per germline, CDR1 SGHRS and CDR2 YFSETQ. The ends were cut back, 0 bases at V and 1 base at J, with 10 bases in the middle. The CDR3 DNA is TGCGCCAGCAGCTTGGTTCCGGGGGCGAACACTGAAGCTTTCTTT. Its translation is CASSLVPGANTEAFF.

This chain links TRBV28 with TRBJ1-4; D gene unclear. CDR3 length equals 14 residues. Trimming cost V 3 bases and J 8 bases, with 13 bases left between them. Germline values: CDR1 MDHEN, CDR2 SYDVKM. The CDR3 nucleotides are TGTGCCAGCAGTTTGGACGGGGTTCGGGAAAAACTGTTTTTT. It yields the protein CASSLDGVREKLFF.

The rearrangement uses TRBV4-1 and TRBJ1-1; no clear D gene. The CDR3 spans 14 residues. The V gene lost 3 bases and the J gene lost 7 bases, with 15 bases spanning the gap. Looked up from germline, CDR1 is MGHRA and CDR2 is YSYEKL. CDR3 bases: TGCGCCAGCAGCCATGTCAGTAACGCTATTGAAGCTTTCTTT. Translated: CASSHVSNAIEAFF.

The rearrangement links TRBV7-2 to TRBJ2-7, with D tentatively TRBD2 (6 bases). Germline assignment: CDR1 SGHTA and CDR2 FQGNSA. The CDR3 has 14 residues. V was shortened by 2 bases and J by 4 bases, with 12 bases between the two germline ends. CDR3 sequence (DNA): TGTGCCAGCAGCTTAACCCTAGCGAAATACGAGCAGTACTTC. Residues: CASSLTLAKYEQYF.